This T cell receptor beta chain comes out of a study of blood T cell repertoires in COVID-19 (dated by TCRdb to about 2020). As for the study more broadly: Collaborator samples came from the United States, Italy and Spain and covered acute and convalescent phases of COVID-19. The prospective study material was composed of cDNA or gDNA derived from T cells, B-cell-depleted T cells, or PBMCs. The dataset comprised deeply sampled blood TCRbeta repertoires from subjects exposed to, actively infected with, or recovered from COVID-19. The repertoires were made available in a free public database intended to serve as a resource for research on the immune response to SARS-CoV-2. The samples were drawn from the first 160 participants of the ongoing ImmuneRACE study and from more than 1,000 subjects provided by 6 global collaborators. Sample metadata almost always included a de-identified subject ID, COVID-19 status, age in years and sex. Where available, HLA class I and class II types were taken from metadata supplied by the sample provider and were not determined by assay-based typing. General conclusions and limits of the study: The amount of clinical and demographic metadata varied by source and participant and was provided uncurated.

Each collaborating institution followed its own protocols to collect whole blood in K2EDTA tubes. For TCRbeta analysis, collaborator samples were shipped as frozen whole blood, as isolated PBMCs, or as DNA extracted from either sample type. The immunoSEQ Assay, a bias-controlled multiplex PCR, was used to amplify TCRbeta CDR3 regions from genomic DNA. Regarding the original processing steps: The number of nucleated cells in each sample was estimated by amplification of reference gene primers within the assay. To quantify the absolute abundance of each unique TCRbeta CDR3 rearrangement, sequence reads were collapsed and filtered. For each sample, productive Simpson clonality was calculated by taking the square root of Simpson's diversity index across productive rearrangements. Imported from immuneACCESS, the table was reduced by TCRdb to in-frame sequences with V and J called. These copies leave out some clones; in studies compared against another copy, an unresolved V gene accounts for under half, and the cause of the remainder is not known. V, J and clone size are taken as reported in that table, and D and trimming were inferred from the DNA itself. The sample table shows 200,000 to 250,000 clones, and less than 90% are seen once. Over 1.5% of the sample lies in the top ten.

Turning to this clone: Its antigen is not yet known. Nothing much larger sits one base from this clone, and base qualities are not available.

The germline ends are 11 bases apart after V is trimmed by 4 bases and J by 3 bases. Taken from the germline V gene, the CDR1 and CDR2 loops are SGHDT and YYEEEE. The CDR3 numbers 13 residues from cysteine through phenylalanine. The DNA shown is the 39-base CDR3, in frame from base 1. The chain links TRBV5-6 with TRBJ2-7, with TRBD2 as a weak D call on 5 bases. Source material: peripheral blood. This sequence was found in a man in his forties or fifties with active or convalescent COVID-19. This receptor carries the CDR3 CASSPAGNYEQYF. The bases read TGTGCCAGCAGCCCGGCGGGCAACTACGAGCAGTACTTC.